Listed here are 10 T cell receptor beta chains from one sample, sequenced in a study of blood T cell repertoires in COVID-19. Clones were read by immunoSEQ multiplex PCR, and TCRdb kept only the in-frame ones, dropping some. The repertoire holds approximately 85,000 clones, with about nine tenths as singletons. Sequenced: peripheral blood. These receptor sequences come from a woman in her forties or fifties with active or convalescent COVID-19.

The chain employs TRBV19 and TRBJ1-2; no definite D call. The CDR3 is 13 amino acids. Deletions cut 3 bases from V and 5 bases from J, with 10 bases between. Germline V gene lookup returns CDR1 LNHDA and CDR2 SQIVND (reference sequence). CDR3 nucleotides: TGTGCCAGTAGTATCCCTCGAGGGTATGGCTACACCTTC. Amino acids: CASSIPRGYGYTF.

Of note for this clone: Within the sample, other DNA sequences also encode this same CDR3. V gene TRBV5-4 combines with J gene TRBJ2-2, with 12 bases lining up with TRBD1. CDR3 size: 16 residues. The junction had 4 bases not matched to a gene; V was cut back by 4 bases and J by 3 bases. Per germline, CDR1 SGHNT and CDR2 YYREEE (reference sequence). The CDR3 nucleotides read TGTGCCAGCAGCCGCGGGACAGGGGGCTACACCGGGGAGCTGTTTTTT. Its protein is CASSRGTGGYTGELFF.

The chain couples TRBV28 to TRBJ1-1; 7 bases align to TRBD1. V trimming: 6 bases; J trimming: 8 bases; junction bases outside the gene matches: 6. The CDR3 sequence is 12 residues long. CDR1 MDHEN and CDR2 SYDVKM come from the germline V gene. The CDR3 reads CASSSTTGEAFF. The CDR3 DNA reads TGTGCCAGCAGCTCGACGACAGGGGAAGCTTTCTTT.

The chain employs TRBV2 and TRBJ2-7; 8 bases are shared with TRBD1. CDR1 is SNHLY and CDR2 is FYNNEI in the germline V gene. CDR3 size: 13 residues. V shed 8 bases and J 0 bases; nucleotides not matched to a gene: 3. This CDR3 reads CASRQGFSYEQYF. CDR3 nucleotide sequence: TGTGCCAGCCGACAGGGGTTCTCCTACGAGCAGTACTTC.

This chain joins TRBV13 and TRBJ1-2, with 7 nucleotides matching TRBD1. This CDR3 is built from 14 residues. After removal of 2 bases from V and 7 bases from J, the junction contained 7 bases not matched to a gene. Germline V gives CDR1 PRHDT, CDR2 FYEKMQ (reference sequence). CDR3 nucleotide sequence: TGTGCCAGCAGCTTAATACAGGGGACTAGTGGCTACACCTTC. It encodes CASSLIQGTSGYTF.

This clone was counted a few times. The chain joins TRBV18 to TRBJ2-7; D gene uncertain. Germline V gene lookup returns CDR1 KGHSH and CDR2 LQKENI. CDR3 size: 11 residues. V gave up 6 bases and J gave up 7 bases, with 10 bases separating them. CDR3 amino acids: CASSLLTEQYF. The CDR3 DNA is TGTGCCAGCTCCCTCTTGACAGAGCAGTACTTC. The complete variable domain, with remaining parts taken from reference TRBV18 and TRBJ2-7, reads NAGVMQNPRHLVRRRGQEARLRCSPMKGHSHVYWYRQLPEEGLKFMVYLQKENIIDESGMPKERFSAEFPKEGPSILRIQQVVRGDSAAYFCASSLLTEQYFGPGTRLTVT.

V is TRBV7-2 and J is TRBJ2-7; tentatively, D is TRBD1 (8 bases). The V gene's germline CDR1 is SGHTA and CDR2 FQGNSA. The V end was cut by 3 bases, the J end by 3 bases, with 12 bases between. The CDR3 runs to 14 residues. The CDR3 reads CASSFTGGDYEQYF. As DNA, the CDR3 is TGTGCCAGCAGCTTTACAGGGGGGGACTACGAGCAGTACTTC.

Only a few counts were recorded for this clone. This chain links TRBV3-1 (or the pseudogene TRBV3-2) with TRBJ2-1; D possibly corresponds to TRBD1 (6 bases). Germline V lookup: CDR1 LGHDT, CDR2 YNNKEL (reference sequence). V gave up 3 bases and J gave up 2 bases, with 11 bases separating them. This CDR3 has 15 amino acids. CDR3 in amino acids: CASSHLRTAYNEQFF. CDR3 coding DNA: TGTGCCAGCAGCCATCTCCGGACAGCCTACAATGAGCAGTTCTTC.

V is TRBV3-1 (or the pseudogene TRBV3-2) and J is TRBJ1-1, with D maybe TRBD1 (5 bases). Trimming left V 1 base short and J 2 bases short, with 11 bases between. Germline V lookup: CDR1 LGHDT, CDR2 YNNKEL (reference sequence). CDR3 size: 15 residues. DNA for the CDR3: TGTGCCAGCAGCCAAGGGAGGGGACTTAACACTGAAGCTTTCTTT. This sequence encodes CASSQGRGLNTEAFF.

V gene TRBV6-5 combines with J gene TRBJ2-1, with TRBD2 as a possible D gene (6 bases). This CDR3 has 14 amino acids. The V and J ends lost 6 bases and 6 bases respectively, with 15 bases between them. Germline V gene sequence: CDR1 MNHEY, CDR2 SVGAGI. The CDR3: CASSPTSFLNEQFF. In DNA form, the CDR3 reads TGTGCCAGCAGCCCGACTAGTTTTCTCAATGAGCAGTTCTTC.